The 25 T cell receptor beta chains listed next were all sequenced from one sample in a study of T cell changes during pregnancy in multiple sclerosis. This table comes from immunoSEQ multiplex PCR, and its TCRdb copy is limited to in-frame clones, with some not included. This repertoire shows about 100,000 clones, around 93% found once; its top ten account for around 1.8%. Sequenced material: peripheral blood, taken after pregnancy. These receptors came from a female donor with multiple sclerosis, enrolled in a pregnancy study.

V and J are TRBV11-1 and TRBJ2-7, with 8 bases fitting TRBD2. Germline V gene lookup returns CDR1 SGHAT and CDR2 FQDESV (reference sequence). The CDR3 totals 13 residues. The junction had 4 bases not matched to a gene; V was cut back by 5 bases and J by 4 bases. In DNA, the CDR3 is TGTGCCAGCAGCCGGGGACTAGGTTACGAGCAGTACTTC. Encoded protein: CASSRGLGYEQYF. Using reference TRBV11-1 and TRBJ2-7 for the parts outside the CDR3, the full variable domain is EAEVAQSPRYKITEKSQAVAFWCDPISGHATLYWYRQILGQGPELLVQFQDESVVDDSQLPKDRFSAERLKGVDSTLKIQPAELGDSAMYLCASSRGLGYEQYFGPGTRLTVT.

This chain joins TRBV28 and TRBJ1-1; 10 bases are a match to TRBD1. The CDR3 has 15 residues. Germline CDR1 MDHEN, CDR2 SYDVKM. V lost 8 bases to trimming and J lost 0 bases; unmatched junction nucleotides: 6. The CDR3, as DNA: TGTGCCAGCTCCGGGACAGGGGACTTGAACACTGAAGCTTTCTTT. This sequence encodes CASSGTGDLNTEAFF.

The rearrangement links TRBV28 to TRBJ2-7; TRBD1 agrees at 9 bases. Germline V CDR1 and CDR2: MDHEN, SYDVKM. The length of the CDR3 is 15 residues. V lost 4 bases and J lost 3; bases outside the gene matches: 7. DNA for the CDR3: TGTGCCAGCAGTTCGCCCGGGACAGGGCTCTACGAGCAGTACTTC. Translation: CASSSPGTGLYEQYF.

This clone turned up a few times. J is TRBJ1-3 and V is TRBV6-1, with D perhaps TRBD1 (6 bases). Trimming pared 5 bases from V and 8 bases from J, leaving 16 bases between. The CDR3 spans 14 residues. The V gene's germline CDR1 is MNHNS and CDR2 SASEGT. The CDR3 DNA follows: TGTGCCAGCAGTAAAGGGGGGGTATGGGACACCATATATTTT. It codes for CASSKGGVWDTIYF.

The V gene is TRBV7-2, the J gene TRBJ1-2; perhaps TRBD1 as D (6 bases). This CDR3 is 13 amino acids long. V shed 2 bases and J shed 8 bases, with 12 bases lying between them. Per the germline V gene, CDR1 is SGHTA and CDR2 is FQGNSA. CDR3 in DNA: TGTGCCAGCAGCTTAACAGGGAGGGACGGCTACACCTTC. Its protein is CASSLTGRDGYTF.

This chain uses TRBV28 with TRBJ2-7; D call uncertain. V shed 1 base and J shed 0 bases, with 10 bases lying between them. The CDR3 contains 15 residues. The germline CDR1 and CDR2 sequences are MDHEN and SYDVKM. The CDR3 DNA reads TGTGCCAGCAGTTTATCCCTGACATCCTCCTACGAGCAGTACTTC. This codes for CASSLSLTSSYEQYF.

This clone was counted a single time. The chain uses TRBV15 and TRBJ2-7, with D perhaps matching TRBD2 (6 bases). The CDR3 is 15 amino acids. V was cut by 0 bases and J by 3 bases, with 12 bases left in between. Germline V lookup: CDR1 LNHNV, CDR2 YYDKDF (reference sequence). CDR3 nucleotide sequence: TGTGCCACCAGCAGAGAACTAGCTTCCCACTACGAGCAGTACTTC. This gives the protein CATSRELASHYEQYF.

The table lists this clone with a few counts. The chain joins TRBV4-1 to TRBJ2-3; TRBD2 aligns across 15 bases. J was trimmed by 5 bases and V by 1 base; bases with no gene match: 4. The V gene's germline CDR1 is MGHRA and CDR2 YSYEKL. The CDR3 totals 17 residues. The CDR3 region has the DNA TGCGCCAGCAGCCAAGGGACTAGCGGGAGGGCGGGAGATACGCAGTATTTT. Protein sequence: CASSQGTSGRAGDTQYF.

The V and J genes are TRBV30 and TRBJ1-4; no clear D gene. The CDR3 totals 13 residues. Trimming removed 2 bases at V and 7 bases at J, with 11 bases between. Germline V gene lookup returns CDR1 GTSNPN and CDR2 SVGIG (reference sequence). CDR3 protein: CAWSRRAGEKLFF. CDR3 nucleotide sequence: TGTGCCTGGAGTCGGAGGGCGGGTGAAAAACTGTTTTTT.

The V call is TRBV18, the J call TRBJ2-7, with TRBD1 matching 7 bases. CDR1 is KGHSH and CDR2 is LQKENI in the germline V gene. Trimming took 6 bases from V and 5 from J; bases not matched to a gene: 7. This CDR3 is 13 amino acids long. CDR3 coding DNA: TGTGCCAGCTCCGACGACAGGGCAGACGAGCAGTACTTC. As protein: CASSDDRADEQYF.

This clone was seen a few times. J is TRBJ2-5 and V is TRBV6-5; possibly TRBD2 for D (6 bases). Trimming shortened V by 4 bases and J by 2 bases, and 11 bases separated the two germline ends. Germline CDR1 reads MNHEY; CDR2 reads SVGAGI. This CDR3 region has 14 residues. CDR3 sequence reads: CASSSGLIQETQYF. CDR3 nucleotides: TGTGCCAGCAGTTCGGGACTTATACAAGAGACCCAGTACTTC.

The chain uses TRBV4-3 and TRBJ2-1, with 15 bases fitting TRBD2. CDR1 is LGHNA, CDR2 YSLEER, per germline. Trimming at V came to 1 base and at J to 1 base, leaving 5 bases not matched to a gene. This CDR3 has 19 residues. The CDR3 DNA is TGCGCCAGCAGCCAAGGCCCGGGGACTAGCGGGGGGTCCTACAATGAGCAGTTCTTC. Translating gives CASSQGPGTSGGSYNEQFF.

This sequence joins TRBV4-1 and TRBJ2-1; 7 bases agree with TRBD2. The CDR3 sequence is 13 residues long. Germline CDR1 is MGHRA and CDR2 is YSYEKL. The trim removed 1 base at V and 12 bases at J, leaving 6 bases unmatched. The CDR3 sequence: CASSQAGGRGQFF. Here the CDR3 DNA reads TGCGCCAGCAGCCAAGCAGGCGGGAGAGGGCAGTTCTTC.

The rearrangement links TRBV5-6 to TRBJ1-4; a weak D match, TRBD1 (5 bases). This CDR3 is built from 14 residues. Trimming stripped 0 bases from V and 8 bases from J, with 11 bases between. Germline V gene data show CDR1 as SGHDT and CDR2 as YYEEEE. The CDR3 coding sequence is TGTGCCAGCAGCTTGGGCAGGGTTGGAGAAAAACTGTTTTTT. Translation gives CASSLGRVGEKLFF.

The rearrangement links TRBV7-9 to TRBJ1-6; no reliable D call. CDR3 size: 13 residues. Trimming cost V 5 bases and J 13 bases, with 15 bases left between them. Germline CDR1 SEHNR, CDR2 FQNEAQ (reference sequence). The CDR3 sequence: CASSPPHSVPLHF. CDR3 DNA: TGTGCCAGCAGCCCACCGCATTCGGTGCCCCTCCACTTT.

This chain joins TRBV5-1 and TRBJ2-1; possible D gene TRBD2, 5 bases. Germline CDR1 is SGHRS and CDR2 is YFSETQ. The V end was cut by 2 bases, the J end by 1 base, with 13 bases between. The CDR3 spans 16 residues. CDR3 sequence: CASSFGLANSYNEQFF. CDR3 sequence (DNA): TGCGCCAGCAGCTTTGGGCTAGCAAATTCCTACAATGAGCAGTTCTTC.

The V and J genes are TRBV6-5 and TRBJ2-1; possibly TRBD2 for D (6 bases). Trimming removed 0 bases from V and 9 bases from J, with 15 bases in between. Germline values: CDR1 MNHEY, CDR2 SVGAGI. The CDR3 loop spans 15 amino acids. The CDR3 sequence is CASSYSSGLLGEQFF. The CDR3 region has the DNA TGTGCCAGCAGTTACTCGTCGGGACTTCTAGGTGAGCAGTTCTTC.

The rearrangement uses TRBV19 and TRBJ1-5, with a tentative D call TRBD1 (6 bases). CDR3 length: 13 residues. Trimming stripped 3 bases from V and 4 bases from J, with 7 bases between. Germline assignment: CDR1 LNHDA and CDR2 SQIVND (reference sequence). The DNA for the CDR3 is TGTGCCAGTAGTATCAGGGGAAATCAGCCCCAGCATTTT. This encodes CASSIRGNQPQHF.

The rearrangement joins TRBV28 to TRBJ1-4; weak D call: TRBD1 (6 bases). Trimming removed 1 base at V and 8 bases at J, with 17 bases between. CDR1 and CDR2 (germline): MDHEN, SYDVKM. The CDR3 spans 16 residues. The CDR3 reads CASSLSGAVRQEKLFF. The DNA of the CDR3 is TGTGCCAGCAGTTTATCAGGGGCCGTTCGACAAGAAAAACTGTTTTTT.

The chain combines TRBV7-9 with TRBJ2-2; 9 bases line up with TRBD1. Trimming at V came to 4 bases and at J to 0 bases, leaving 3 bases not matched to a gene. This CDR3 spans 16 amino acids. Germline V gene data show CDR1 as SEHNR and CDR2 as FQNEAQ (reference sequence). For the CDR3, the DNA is TGTGCCAGCAGCTCACAGGGGGCTTCGAACACCGGGGAGCTGTTTTTT. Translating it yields CASSSQGASNTGELFF.

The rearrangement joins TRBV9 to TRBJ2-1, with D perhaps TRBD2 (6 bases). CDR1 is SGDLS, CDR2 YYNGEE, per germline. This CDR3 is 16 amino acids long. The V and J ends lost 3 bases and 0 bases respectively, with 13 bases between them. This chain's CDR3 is CASSARTTSSYNEQFF. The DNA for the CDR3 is TGTGCCAGCAGCGCGAGGACTACAAGCTCCTACAATGAGCAGTTCTTC. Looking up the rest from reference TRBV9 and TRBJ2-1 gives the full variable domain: DSGVTQTPKHLITATGQRVTLRCSPRSGDLSVYWYQQSLDQGLQFLIQYYNGEERAKGNILERFSAQQFPDLHSELNLSSLELGDSALYFCASSARTTSSYNEQFFGPGTRLTVL.

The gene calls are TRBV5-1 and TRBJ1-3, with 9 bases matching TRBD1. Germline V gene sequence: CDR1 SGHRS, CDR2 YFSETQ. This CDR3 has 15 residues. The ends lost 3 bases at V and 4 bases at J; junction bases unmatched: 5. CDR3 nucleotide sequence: TGCGCCAGCAGCTCCGGGACAGGGTCGGGAAACACCATATATTTT. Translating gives CASSSGTGSGNTIYF.

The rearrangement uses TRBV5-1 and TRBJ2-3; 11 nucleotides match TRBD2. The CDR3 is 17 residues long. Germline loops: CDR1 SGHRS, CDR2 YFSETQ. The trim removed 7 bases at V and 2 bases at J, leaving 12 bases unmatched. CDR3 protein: CASRRTIAGGNTDTQYF. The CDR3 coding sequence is TGCGCCAGCCGTAGGACGATAGCGGGGGGGAACACAGATACGCAGTATTTT.

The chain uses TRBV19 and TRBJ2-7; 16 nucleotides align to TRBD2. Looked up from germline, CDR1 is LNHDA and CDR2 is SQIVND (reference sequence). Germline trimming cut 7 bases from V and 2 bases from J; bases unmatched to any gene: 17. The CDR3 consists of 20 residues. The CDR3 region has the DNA TGTGCCAGTACCGCCGGAGGGACTAGCGGGGGGGAAATGCTTCCCTACGAGCAGTACTTC. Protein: CASTAGGTSGGEMLPYEQYF.

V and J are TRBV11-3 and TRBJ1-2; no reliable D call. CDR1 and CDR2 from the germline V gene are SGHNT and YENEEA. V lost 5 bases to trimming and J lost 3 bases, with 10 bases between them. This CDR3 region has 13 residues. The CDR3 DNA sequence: TGTGCCAGCAGCCCCCTGGCAGACTATGGCTACACCTTC. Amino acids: CASSPLADYGYTF.